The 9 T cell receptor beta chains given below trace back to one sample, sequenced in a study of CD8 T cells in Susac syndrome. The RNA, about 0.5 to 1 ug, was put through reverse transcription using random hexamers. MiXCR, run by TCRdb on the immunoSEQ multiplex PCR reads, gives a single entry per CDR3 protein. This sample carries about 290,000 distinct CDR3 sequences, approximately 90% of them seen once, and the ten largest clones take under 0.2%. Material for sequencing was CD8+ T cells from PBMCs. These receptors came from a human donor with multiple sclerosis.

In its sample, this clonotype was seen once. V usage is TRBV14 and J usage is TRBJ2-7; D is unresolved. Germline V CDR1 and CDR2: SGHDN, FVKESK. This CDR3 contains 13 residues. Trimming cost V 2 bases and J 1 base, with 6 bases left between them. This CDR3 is CASSQPLSYEQYF. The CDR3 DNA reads TGTGCCAGCAGCCAACCTTTGTCCTACGAGCAGTACTTC.

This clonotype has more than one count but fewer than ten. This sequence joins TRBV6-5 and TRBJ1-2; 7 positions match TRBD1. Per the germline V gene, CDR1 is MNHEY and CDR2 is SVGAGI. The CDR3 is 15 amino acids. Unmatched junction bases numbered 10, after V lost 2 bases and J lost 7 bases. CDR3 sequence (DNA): TGTGCCAGCAGTTACCCTGGACAGGCGCATTTTGGCTACACCTTC. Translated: CASSYPGQAHFGYTF.

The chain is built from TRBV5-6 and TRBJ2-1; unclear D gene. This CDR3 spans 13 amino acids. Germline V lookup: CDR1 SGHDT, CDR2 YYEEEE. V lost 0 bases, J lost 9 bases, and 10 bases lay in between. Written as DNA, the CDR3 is TGTGCCAGCAGCTTGGCGGAAGCCAGTGAGCAGTTCTTC. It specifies CASSLAEASEQFF.

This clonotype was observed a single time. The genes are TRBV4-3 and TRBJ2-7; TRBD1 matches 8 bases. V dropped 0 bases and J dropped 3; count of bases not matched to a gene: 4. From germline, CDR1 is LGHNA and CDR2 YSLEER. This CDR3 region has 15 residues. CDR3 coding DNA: TGCGCCAGCAGCCAAGAAGGGACAGGATTCTACGAGCAGTACTTC. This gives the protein CASSQEGTGFYEQYF.

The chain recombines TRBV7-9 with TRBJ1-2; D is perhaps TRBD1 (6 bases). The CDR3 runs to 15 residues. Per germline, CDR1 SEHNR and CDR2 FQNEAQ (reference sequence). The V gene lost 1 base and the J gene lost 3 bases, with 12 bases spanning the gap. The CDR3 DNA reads TGTGCCAGCAGCTTAGTCAGGGCAGGGGACTATGGCTACACCTTC. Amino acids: CASSLVRAGDYGYTF. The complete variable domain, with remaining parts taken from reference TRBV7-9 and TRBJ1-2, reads DTGVSQNPRHKITKRGQNVTFRCDPISEHNRLYWYRQTLGQGPEFLTYFQNEAQLEKSRLLSDRFSAERPKGSFSTLEIQRTEQGDSAMYLCASSLVRAGDYGYTFGSGTRLTVV.

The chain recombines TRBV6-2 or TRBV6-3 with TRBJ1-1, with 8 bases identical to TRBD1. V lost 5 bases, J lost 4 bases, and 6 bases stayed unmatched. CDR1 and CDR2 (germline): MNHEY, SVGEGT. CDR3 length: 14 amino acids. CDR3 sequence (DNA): TGTGCCAGCAGTACCTCGGGACAGGCCACTGAAGCTTTCTTT. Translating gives CASSTSGQATEAFF.

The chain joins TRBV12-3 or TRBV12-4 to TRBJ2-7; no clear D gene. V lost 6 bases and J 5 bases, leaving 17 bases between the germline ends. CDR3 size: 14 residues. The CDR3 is CASRRREVNNEQYF. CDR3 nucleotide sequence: TGTGCCAGCAGGAGGAGAGAGGTTAATAACGAGCAGTACTTC.

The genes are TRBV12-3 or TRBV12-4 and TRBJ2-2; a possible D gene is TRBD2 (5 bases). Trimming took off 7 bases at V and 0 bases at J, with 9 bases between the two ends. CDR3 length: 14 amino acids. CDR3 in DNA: TGTGCCAGCATCCGGGATCCGAACACCGGGGAGCTGTTTTTT. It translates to CASIRDPNTGELFF.

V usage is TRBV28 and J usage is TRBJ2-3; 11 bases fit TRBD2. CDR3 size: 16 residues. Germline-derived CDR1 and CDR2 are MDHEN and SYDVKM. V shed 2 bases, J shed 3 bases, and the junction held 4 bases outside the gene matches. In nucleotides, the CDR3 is TGTGCCAGCAGTTTAGTAGCGGGAGGGGAGACAGATACGCAGTATTTT. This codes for CASSLVAGGETDTQYF.